Listed below are T cell receptor beta chains from one sample, sequenced in a study of CD8+ T cells in alopecia areata. Sequenced by immunoSEQ multiplex PCR; TCRdb stores in-frame clones only, minus some. The top ten clones hold 12% of a sample with 90,000 to 130,000 clones, about 59% of them seen once. The sample in question was CD8+ T cells sorted from blood, obtained at week 24, from a patient treated with tofacitinib. These receptors originate from a human donor with alopecia areata. Each CDR3 is given with its conserved first and last residue. D genes are given only for firm matches. Not every row has a clone size; where given, it reads once, few, many or a size class.

TRBD1	TRBV5-6	TRBJ2-7	few	TGTGCCAGCAGCCAAGGGACAGGGAGCGAGCAGTACTTC	CASSQGTGSEQYF
-	TRBV12-5	TRBJ2-5	-	TGTGCTAGTGGTTTGGTAGTCCAAGAGACCCAGTACTTC	CASGLVVQETQYF
-	TRBV6-1	TRBJ2-7	-	TGTGCCAGCGGCATGCGGGGAAGCTACTACGAGCAGTACTTC	CASGMRGSYYEQYF
TRBD2	TRBV10-3	TRBJ2-3	-	TGTGCCATCAAAGACCTTAGCGGGGGGGCCACAGATACGCAGTATTTT	CAIKDLSGGATDTQYF
-	TRBV4-3	TRBJ2-2	-	TGCGCCAGCAGCCAAGTTTTAGGGGCTACCGATTCGAACACCGGGGAGCTGTTTTTT	CASSQVLGATDSNTGELFF
TRBD1	TRBV4-1	TRBJ2-7	-	TGCGCCAGCAGCCAAGAGCCGGGACAGGGTTACGAGCAGTACTTC	CASSQEPGQGYEQYF
TRBD1	TRBV27	TRBJ2-3	few	TGTGCCAGCAGCAATGACAGGGGCACAGATACGCAGTATTTT	CASSNDRGTDTQYF
TRBD1	TRBV27	TRBJ1-2	-	TGTGCCAGCAGTTTATCCTTTCCCCCGGGACAGAAGTACTATGGCTACACCTTC	CASSLSFPPGQKYYGYTF
-	TRBV4-1	TRBJ2-1	-	TGCGCCAGCAGCCAAGGCACCAACGGTGAGCAGTTCTTC	CASSQGTNGEQFF
-	TRBV7-8	TRBJ2-7	once	TGTGCCAGCAGGGAACGGGGCCCCCATAGGAGAGAGCAGTACTTC	CASRERGPHRREQYF
-	TRBV13	TRBJ1-1	-	TGTGCCAGCAGCTTAGGCGGTGCCGGCACTGAAGCTTTCTTT	CASSLGGAGTEAFF
TRBD2	TRBV5-6	TRBJ2-7	-	TGTGCCAGCAGCGCGCCCGGGGAGGGATTAGCCTCCTACGAGCAGTACTTC	CASSAPGEGLASYEQYF
-	TRBV6-6	TRBJ2-5	few	TGTGCCAGCAGTTACTCGGGGGGTATACAAGAGACCCAGTACTTC	CASSYSGGIQETQYF
-	TRBV5-6	TRBJ1-1	-	TGTGCCAGCAGCTTGGGTACCATCACTGAAGCTTTCTTT	CASSLGTITEAFF
-	TRBV2	TRBJ2-5	few	TGTGCCAGCAGTTTCTCAGTCAATGACCAAGAGACCCAGTACTTC	CASSFSVNDQETQYF
-	TRBV5-1	TRBJ2-4	few	TGCGCCAGCAGATCCGCAGGGGATGACATTCAGTACTTC	CASRSAGDDIQYF
-	TRBV30	TRBJ2-5	-	TGTGCCTGGAGAGATGACGAGCCGGGTCCCTCGCGAGAGACCCAGTACTTC	CAWRDDEPGPSRETQYF
TRBD1	TRBV15	TRBJ2-7	-	TGTGCCACCAGCATCGGACAGGGAGCCTACGAGCAGTACTTC	CATSIGQGAYEQYF
-	TRBV2	TRBJ2-3	-	TGTGCCAGCAGTGAATGGAGTTTGGACCGCACAGATACGCAGTATTTT	CASSEWSLDRTDTQYF
TRBD2	TRBV7-9	TRBJ2-1	few	TGTGCCAGCAGTTTCGGGGGACTAGTGGTTCATGAGCAGTTCTTC	CASSFGGLVVHEQFF
-	TRBV7-9	TRBJ2-7	-	TGTGCCAGCAGCTTAGCTGATCGCTACGAGCAGTACTTC	CASSLADRYEQYF
TRBD2	TRBV5-1	TRBJ2-5	few	TGCGCCAGCAGCTCGGGAGGGGGACACCAAGAGACCCAGTACTTC	CASSSGGGHQETQYF
TRBD2	TRBV10-3	TRBJ2-5	-	TGTGCCACCCTTAGCGGGGGCGAGACCCAGTACTTC	CATLSGGETQYF
-	TRBV7-9	TRBJ1-4	-	TGTGCCAGCAGCCCTGGTAAAGTCGAAAAACTGTTTTTT	CASSPGKVEKLFF
TRBD1	TRBV30	TRBJ1-5	-	TGTGCCTGGAGTGAAGGTCAGGGGGCTCTCGAGCCCCAGCATTTT	CAWSEGQGALEPQHF
-	TRBV2	TRBJ2-2	few	TGTGCCAGCAGTGAGGGGACATTAAACACCGGGGAGCTGTTTTTT	CASSEGTLNTGELFF
TRBD2	TRBV13	TRBJ2-7	-	TGTGCCAGCAGCCCAGGTAGGGGACTACGAGCTCACTTC	CASSPGRGLRAHF
TRBD1	TRBV7-8	TRBJ1-4	few	TGTGCCAGCCGCAAAGGGACAGGGGTTGAAAAACTGTTTTTT	CASRKGTGVEKLFF
-	TRBV6-6	TRBJ1-5	few	TGTGCCAGTGAGCGGGGCGGTCAGCCCCAGCATTTT	CASERGGQPQHF
-	TRBV13	TRBJ2-7	few	TGTGCCAGCAGCTTACAGGGCGGTTCCAGCGAGCAGTACTTC	CASSLQGGSSEQYF
-	TRBV5-1	TRBJ2-7	-	TGCGCCAGCAGGCGAACACCCGAGGCAACCTACGAGCAGTACTTC	CASRRTPEATYEQYF
-	TRBV7-9	TRBJ1-4	-	TGTGCCAGCAGCCTACTGAGGGCTGGGCGCTTCAATGAAAAACTGTTTTTT	CASSLLRAGRFNEKLFF
-	TRBV29-1	TRBJ2-1	-	TGCAGCGTTGAGGTCAGGGGATGGAGCGATGAGCAGTTCTTC	CSVEVRGWSDEQFF
-	TRBV27	TRBJ1-1	-	TGTGCCAGCAGTTTGGGGGGGGCAAACACTGAAGCTTTCTTT	CASSLGGANTEAFF
-	TRBV6-5	TRBJ1-4	few	TGTGCCAGCAGTTACATTGGGGCAGGTGAAAAACTGTTTTTT	CASSYIGAGEKLFF
TRBD1	TRBV7-9	TRBJ1-2	-	TGTGCCAGCAGCCGAGGGGGCCCCGCTTATGGCTACACCTTC	CASSRGGPAYGYTF
TRBD1	TRBV5-4	TRBJ1-1	-	TGTGCCAGCAGCCTAGACAGGGACGACACTGAAGCTTTCTTT	CASSLDRDDTEAFF
-	TRBV6-5	TRBJ2-7	-	TGTGCCAGCAGTGGCTTGCTGTCCTACGAGCAGTACTTC	CASSGLLSYEQYF
-	TRBV18	TRBJ2-5	-	TGTGCCAGCTCACTCCCGGGCATATCCCAAGAGACCCAGTACTTC	CASSLPGISQETQYF
-	TRBV4-1	TRBJ1-5	-	TGCGCCAGCAGCCACGGACGGTTAGGGCAGCCCCAGCATTTT	CASSHGRLGQPQHF
-	TRBV7-6	TRBJ2-7	-	TGTGCCAGCAGCTTAGCGACGGCAGGGGCTTCCTACGAGCAGTACTTC	CASSLATAGASYEQYF
TRBD1	TRBV10-3	TRBJ1-1	-	TGTGCCATCATGGGACAGACCCCAGAAGGGACTGAAGCTTTCTTT	CAIMGQTPEGTEAFF
TRBD2	TRBV7-8	TRBJ2-5	-	TGTGCCAGCAGACTTAGCGGGGGTTACGAAGAGACCCAGTACTTC	CASRLSGGYEETQYF
TRBD2	TRBV19	TRBJ2-2	-	TGTGCCAGTAGCCGACTCAGCGGGGGATACACCGGGGAGCTGTTTTTT	CASSRLSGGYTGELFF
TRBD2	TRBV27	TRBJ2-7	-	TGTGCCAGCAGTTTCGGGACTACCTACGAGCAGTACTTC	CASSFGTTYEQYF
-	TRBV18	TRBJ2-3	few	TGTGCCAGCTCCCAGGCGGGAATGGCCCCAACTAGCACAGATACGCAGTATTTT	CASSQAGMAPTSTDTQYF
-	TRBV6-5	TRBJ2-5	-	TGTGCCAGCAGTTACGGGGAGAACCAAGAGACCCAGTACTTC	CASSYGENQETQYF
TRBD2	TRBV5-4	TRBJ2-1	-	TGTGCCAGCAGCATGGGGGTGGGACTAGCGGGTGACAATGAGCAGTTCTTC	CASSMGVGLAGDNEQFF
TRBD1	TRBV30	TRBJ1-5	-	TGTGCCTGGAGTGTCACAGGACAGGGTTATCAGCCCCAGCATTTT	CAWSVTGQGYQPQHF
-	TRBV6-6	TRBJ1-6	few	TGTGCCAGCAGTTACTCGGAGGACAGCCCGAGTTCACCCCTCCACTTT	CASSYSEDSPSSPLHF
TRBD1	TRBV11-2	TRBJ2-5	-	TGTGCCAGCAGCCGCAACACCGACAGGGAAGAGACCCAGTACTTC	CASSRNTDREETQYF
-	TRBV7-9	TRBJ2-1	-	TGTGCCAGCAGCTTAGGAGGAGGGAATGAGCAGTTCTTC	CASSLGGGNEQFF
TRBD1	TRBV11-1	TRBJ2-7	-	TGTGCCAGCAGCGATCGAACAGGGGCCTCTAACTACGAGCAGTACTTC	CASSDRTGASNYEQYF
-	TRBV6-5	TRBJ2-1	-	TGTGCCAGCAGCTCCACGGACAATGAGCAGTTCTTC	CASSSTDNEQFF